This is a list of T cell receptor beta chains from one sample in a study of blood T cell repertoires in COVID-19. Only in-frame clones appear in the TCRdb table, and some are missing; sequencing was by immunoSEQ multiplex PCR. The sample yields about 110,000 clones, around 84% seen once. The sample was peripheral blood. These receptors all stem from a human donor in a cohort sampled during active COVID-19. The conserved cysteine and the conserved F or W are not part of the CDR3 here. The order of the fields is V gene, CDR3 protein.

TRBV28,ASSLVGQGGQPQH
TRBV25-1,ASSVPGTSNEQF
TRBV4-1,ASSQYASGTSYNEQF
TRBV5-1,ASSLEGAGDNEQF
TRBV6-6,ASSHNDNEQF
TRBV27,ASRVREGPYEQY
TRBV7-9,ASSQGSRQGARETQY
TRBV18,ASSPPTGYEQY
TRBV7-9,ASSLRPYQGAQNTGELF
TRBV4-3,ASSQGGAGNQETQY
TRBV6-2/TRBV6-3,ASCRDRGFGETQY
TRBV6-4,ASSAQAGSYEQY
TRBV7-9,ASSLALASRADTQY
TRBV3-1/TRBV3-2,ASSPRQANNEKLF
TRBV5-1,ASSSPQGAYGYT
TRBV5-4,ASSLARSSYNEQF
TRBV6-5,ASKGQLYNEQF
TRBV30,ASDRAHSGNTIY
TRBV11-2,ASSLDGLAGGGRY
TRBV14,ASSQGQINTEAF
TRBV5-1,ASSSGTSVSDTQY
TRBV11-2,ASSSRRGGRAGDNEQF
TRBV28,ASSSGFPKPLH
TRBV15,ATSRDRSYEQY
TRBV24-1,ATGGRASTGELF
TRBV7-9,ASSPPGVETQY
TRBV5-1,ASSLYRGERVELF
TRBV6-5,ASGRDRGYGYT
TRBV7-9,ASSLEQTGYNEQF
TRBV27,ASSLAGTGLPYEQY
TRBV9,ASSGQTGNEDEQY
TRBV27,ASSPHPGRVSSNQPQH
TRBV28,ASRSQGNTEAF
TRBV7-8,ASSTNRGTYNEQF
TRBV5-4,ASSGDRNQPQH
TRBV18,ASSPAGSADTQY
TRBV28,ASSTPLAGQETQY
TRBV9,ASSVDVGQNSPLH
TRBV7-9,ASSSSRGEGRNEQF
TRBV10-2,ASSESSPSATHTDTQY
TRBV7-9,ASSVSGAYNEQF
TRBV6-5,ASTQNTGELF
TRBV4-2,ASSQGAGGPKDTQY
TRBV5-4,ASSYKPGDTEAF
TRBV5-1,ASSRGQPNSYEQY
TRBV5-1,ASSLQSGEQF
TRBV6-2/TRBV6-3,ASSTGGRETQY
TRBV28,ASSLGGLYTEAF
TRBV29-1,SVGRDRPTGELF
TRBV24-1,ATSGGGETQY
TRBV20-1,SANRAAEAF
TRBV5-4,ASSPQSRVRETQY
TRBV4-2,ASSQTEGGTKNQPQH
TRBV28,ASSLGQGGEKLF
TRBV10-3,AITPAREDEAF
TRBV11-2,ASSLVRFTEAF
TRBV7-3,ASSSGSTVGETQY